The clone carrying this T cell receptor (beta chain) was picked up many times. The antigen is not known. The V end was cut by 6 bases, the J end by 9 bases, with 18 bases between. Germline V gene data show CDR1 as SGHTA and CDR2 as FQGTGA. This CDR3 is built from 14 residues. The sample is drawn from a study of regulatory T cells in long-lasting Graves disease. Sample time point: newly diagnosed GD, antithyroid drugs for less than 3 months. Making the TCR library involved RNA that had been extracted from PBMCs. Whole-study results and caveats: Limited samples may have lowered accuracy.

Researchers made TCR beta libraries by using iRepertoire HTBI primers and running Arm-PCR on CDR3 regions. TCRdb reanalysed the multiplex PCR reads using MiXCR and keeps one entry per CDR3 protein. Counted here are a few hundred thousand distinct CDR3 sequences, roughly 15% occurring once; the ten biggest clones make up under 30%. These same data were also listed under a study on T cells in Graves' hyperthyroidism and ophthalmopathy. From that study: The authors deemed Graves' hyperthyroidism stable absent ophthalmopathy progression within 18 months. During a first-round RT-PCR of the TCR CDR3, the HTBI primer set was used. Stable hyperthyroidism and ophthalmopathy were separated using 13 V-J signatures.

The source is a woman under 30 with Graves disease. The material sequenced was peripheral blood mononuclear cells (PBMCs), taken at new diagnosis, from a patient treated with antithyroid drugs. The chain links TRBV7-3 to TRBJ2-1; D possibly corresponds to TRBD2 (5 bases). CDR3 sequence: CASSEMKVEGEQFF. The CDR3 bases are TGTGCCAGCAGTGAAATGAAGGTAGAGGGTGAGCAGTTCTTC.